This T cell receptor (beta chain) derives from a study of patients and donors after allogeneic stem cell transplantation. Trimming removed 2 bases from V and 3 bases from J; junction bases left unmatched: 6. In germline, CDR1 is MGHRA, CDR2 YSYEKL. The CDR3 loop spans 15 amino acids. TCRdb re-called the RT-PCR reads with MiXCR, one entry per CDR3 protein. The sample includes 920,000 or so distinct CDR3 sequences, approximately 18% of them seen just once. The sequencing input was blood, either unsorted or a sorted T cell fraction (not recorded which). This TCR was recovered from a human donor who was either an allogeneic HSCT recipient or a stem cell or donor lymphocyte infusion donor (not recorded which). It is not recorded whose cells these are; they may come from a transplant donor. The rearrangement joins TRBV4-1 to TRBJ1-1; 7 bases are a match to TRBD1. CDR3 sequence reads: CASSQPTGKYTEAFF. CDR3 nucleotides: TGCGCCAGCAGCCAACCGACAGGGAAATACACTGAAGCTTTCTTT.